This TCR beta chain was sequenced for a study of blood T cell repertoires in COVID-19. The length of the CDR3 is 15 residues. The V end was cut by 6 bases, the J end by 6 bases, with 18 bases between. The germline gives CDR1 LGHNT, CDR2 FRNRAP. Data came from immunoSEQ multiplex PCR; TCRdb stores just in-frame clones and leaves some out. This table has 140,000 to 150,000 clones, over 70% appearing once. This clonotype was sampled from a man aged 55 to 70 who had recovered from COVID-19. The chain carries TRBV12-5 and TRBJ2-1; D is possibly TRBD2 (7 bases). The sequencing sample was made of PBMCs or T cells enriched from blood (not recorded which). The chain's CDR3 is CASGSGGPGRNEQFF. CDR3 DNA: TGTGCTAGTGGCTCGGGGGGCCCCGGTCGCAATGAGCAGTTCTTC.